This T cell receptor (beta chain) is from a study of cytotoxic CD8 clonotypes in ibrutinib-treated CLL (dated by TCRdb to the early 2020s). Background for the entire study: The cohort had ten to twelve relapsed/refractory and approximately 15 treatment-naive patients; around 17 were IGHV unmutated. Longitudinal samples were obtainable from 26 of the 86 participants in the trial. Cryopreserved peripheral blood mononuclear cells were collected before treatment, at response, and at either disease progression or sustained remission. An average of about 250,000 productive templates and 80,000 to 100,000 productive rearrangements was obtained per sample. Response samples were taken after a median of roughly a year on treatment, ranging from about 6 to 40 months. Partial responses were observed in roughly 24 patients and complete responses in 2; after a median follow-up of 68 months, remission was maintained in around 14 patients and progression was observed in some twelve. Every remission and progressive disease sample was obtained while ibrutinib was still being received by the patients.

Broader findings and caveats from the paper: Sampling times were not matched between patients in sustained remission and patients whose disease was progressing, and lymph node repertoires were not examined. Public clonotypes were found to be uncommon and were observed to contract or remain stable during treatment; the increase in clonality was shown to reflect expansion of private clonotypes at ibrutinib response. Baseline clonality exceeded that of age-matched healthy donors and correlated strongly with circulating CD8+ T-cell counts. At ibrutinib response clonality went up, during sustained remission it held steady, and at progression it dropped back toward baseline.

The time point label here, explained by the study, means: around 2 years on ibrutinib. For TCR beta library preparation, roughly 2 micrograms of genomic DNA were isolated from cryopreserved PBMCs. Longitudinal blood samples from CLL patients on ibrutinib monotherapy were analyzed using high-throughput TCR beta sequencing. The patients were enrolled in a single-center, open-label phase 2 trial of ibrutinib monotherapy. As to this clone: The antigen it recognizes is unknown. The input lacks base qualities; no much larger clone sits a single base away.

The goal of deep resolution MiSeq sequencing was a depth between 1 in 1 million and 1 in 200,000 T cells, and coverage averaged 10x per clonotype. The immunoSEQ hsTCRB Kit was used to generate TCR beta libraries. On the authors' methods: Data were analyzed with ImmunoSEQ Data Assistant and ImmunoSEQ Analyzer, with V, D and J genes assigned per IMGT definitions. Clonality was computed as one minus normalized Shannon entropy of productive rearrangement frequencies, ranging from 0 to 1. Public clonotype analysis was restricted to overrepresented clonotypes comprising at least 0.05% of each patient's repertoire. Approximately 12 repertoires from age-matched healthy donors, obtained from immuneACCESS, served as clonality controls. TCRdb limited this immuneACCESS table to in-frame rearrangements with V and J called. A share of clones is missing; checked studies link under half to unresolved V genes, and the rest is unexplained. V and J calls plus clone size are reproduced from that table; the DNA served to infer D and trimming. The sample table lists roughly 180,000 clones, approximately 72% of them with a count of one. The top ten clones comprise roughly 13% of the sample.

The receptor was derived from a human donor with chronic lymphocytic leukemia. Sequences were derived from PBMCs, sampled after 24 months of ibrutinib treatment.

The DNA sequence is given as TGTGCCAGCAGCTTAGGTCCCGGCGACGAGCAGTACTTC. This codes for CASSLGPGDEQYF. The V gene is TRBV11-3 and the J gene is TRBJ2-7; there is no confident call for the D gene. In the germline V gene, CDR1 corresponds to SGHNT and CDR2 to YENEEA. The CDR3 goes from the cysteine to the phenylalanine over 13 residues. Only the CDR3 DNA stays, 39 bases, in frame from base 1. Cut back by 1 base and 5 bases, the V and J ends lie 9 bases apart.